This T cell receptor beta chain originates from a study of shared clonotypes between healthy human individuals. Study-level points and caveats: Apart from blood, nothing was sampled; tissue repertoires likely differ.

As regards this clone: The antigen remains undetermined.

Assay: immunoSEQ multiplex PCR; the TCRdb copy retains only in-frame clones and omits some. The sample lists over 2 million clones, 80% to 95% occurring once. The J segment lost 2 bases and the V segment lost 5 bases, leaving 9 bases of the junction unmatched. The CDR3 is made up of 16 amino acids. Germline lookup yields CDR1 SNHLY and CDR2 FYNNEI. The sequencing input was naive CD4+ T cells from PBMCs. Subset of the sample: CD45RA+ positively selected. The gene calls are TRBV2 and TRBJ2-3, with TRBD2 matching over 8 bases. The receptor was derived from a man younger than 35 in good health. Some clones in this sample may be carry-over from other donors' samples. CDR3 in DNA: TGTGCCAGCAGTCCTACGGGGGGGGCAAACACAGATACGCAGTATTTT. As protein: CASSPTGGANTDTQYF. The complete variable domain, with remaining parts taken from reference TRBV2 and TRBJ2-3, reads EPEVTQTPSHQVTQMGQEVILRCVPISNHLYFYWYRQILGQKVEFLVSFYNNEISEKSEIFDDQFSVERPDGSNFTLKIRSTKLEDSAMYFCASSPTGGANTDTQYFGPGTRLTVL.